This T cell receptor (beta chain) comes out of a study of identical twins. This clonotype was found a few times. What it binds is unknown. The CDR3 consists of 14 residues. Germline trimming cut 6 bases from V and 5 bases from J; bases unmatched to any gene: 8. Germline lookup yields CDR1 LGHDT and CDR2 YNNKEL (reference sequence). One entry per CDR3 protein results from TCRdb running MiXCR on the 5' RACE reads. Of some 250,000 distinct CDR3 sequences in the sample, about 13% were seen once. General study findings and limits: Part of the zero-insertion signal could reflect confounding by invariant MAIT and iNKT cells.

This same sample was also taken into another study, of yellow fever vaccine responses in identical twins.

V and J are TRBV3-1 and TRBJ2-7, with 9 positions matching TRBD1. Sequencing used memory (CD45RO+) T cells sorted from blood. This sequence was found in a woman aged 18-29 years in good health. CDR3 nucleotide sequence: TGTGCCAGCAGGACGGGACAGGGTGTAAACGAGCAGTACTTC. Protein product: CASRTGQGVNEQYF.